The 4 T cell receptor beta chains listed next were all sequenced from one sample in a study of metastatic and nonmetastatic thyroid tumors. TCRdb re-called the PCR reads through MiXCR. Of about 33,000 clones in the sample, 18% were seen once. No treatment of any kind had been given to any patient before thyroid surgery. The material sequenced was blood. The receptors were sampled from a male donor with papillary thyroid cancer or a benign thyroid nodule (not recorded which). Some clones in this sample may be carry-over from other donors' samples.

This clone appeared many times. The V call is TRBV2, the J call TRBJ2-7; D might be TRBD1 (5 bases). Deletions cut 3 bases from V and 6 bases from J, with 15 bases between. This CDR3 is 14 amino acids long. Germline V gene sequence: CDR1 SNHLY, CDR2 FYNNEI. CDR3 DNA sequence: TGTGCCAGCAGTGAGGTATTCGCGCAGGGCGAGCAGTACTTC. Translation gives CASSEVFAQGEQYF.

This clone came up many times. The V gene is TRBV7-9, the J gene TRBJ2-1; 10 bases match TRBD1. The CDR3 contains 14 residues. Trimming cost V 5 bases and J 7 bases; bases outside gene matches: 5. Germline CDR1 is SEHNR and CDR2 is FQNEAQ (reference sequence). In DNA form, the CDR3 reads TGTGCCAGCAGCACCGACAGGGGGCGGAATGAGCAGTTCTTC. Translation gives CASSTDRGRNEQFF.

This clone was seen repeatedly, ten times or more. The rearrangement links TRBV2 to TRBJ2-7; D gene unclear. This CDR3 contains 11 residues. Germline V gene lookup returns CDR1 SNHLY and CDR2 FYNNEI. V lost 0 bases, J lost 9 bases, and 6 bases lay in between. As DNA, the CDR3 is TGTGCCAGCAGTGAAGCGCTGTCGCAGTACTTC. Translation gives CASSEALSQYF. Full variable domain (remainder filled in from reference TRBV2 and TRBJ2-7): EPEVTQTPSHQVTQMGQEVILRCVPISNHLYFYWYRQILGQKVEFLVSFYNNEISEKSEIFDDQFSVERPDGSNFTLKIRSTKLEDSAMYFCASSEALSQYFGPGTRLTVT.

This clone was observed a few times. The junction differs from germline at one of its ends, possibly a read error. This chain links TRBV28 with TRBJ1-1; D is uncertain. The CDR3 length is 15 residues. The V gene's germline CDR1 is MDHEN and CDR2 SYDVKM. The CDR3 reads CASSPGFRQNTEAFF. The CDR3 nucleotides read TGTGCCAGCAGCCCGGGTTTTCGACAAAACACTGAAGCCTTCTTT.